This T cell receptor (beta chain) originates from a study of T-cell reconstitution after alpha-beta-depleted transplantation in children. Ten or more counts support this clonotype. It was with unique molecular identifiers that the TCRbeta library was prepared. MiXCR, run by TCRdb on the PCR reads, gives a single entry per CDR3 protein. The repertoire holds fewer than 550,000 distinct CDR3 sequences, over 9.5% seen once, with roughly 15% in the top ten. CDR3 length: 14 amino acids. Germline V gene sequence: CDR1 SQVTM, CDR2 ANQGSEA. With 4 bases removed from V and 3 bases from J, the gap between germline ends came to 15 bases.

The sequences come from PBMCs, mostly from graft donor cells, collected 180 days after TCRalphabeta/CD19-depleted stem cell transplant. This chain uses TRBV29-1 with TRBJ2-5; D might be TRBD2 (6 bases). The source is a female patient aged 2-9 years who had a stem cell transplant for aplastic anemia, so the T cells may come from the graft donor. In nucleotides, the CDR3 is TGCAGCGTTGCGTCGTGGGGCGGGGAAGAGACCCAGTACTTC. Amino acid sequence: CSVASWGGEETQYF. Full variable domain (outside the CDR3, taken from reference TRBV29-1 and TRBJ2-5): SAVISQKPSRDICQRGTSLTIQCQVDSQVTMMFWYRQQPGQSLTLIATANQGSEATYESGFVIDKFPISRPNLTFSTLTVSNMSPEDSSIYLCSVASWGGEETQYFGPGTRLLVL.